This TCR beta chain stems from a study of cytomegalovirus exposure and HLA in healthy donors. Use of 60 Vbeta and 13 Jbeta primers characterized the PCR. Only in-frame clones appear in the TCRdb table, and some are missing; sequencing was by immunoSEQ multiplex PCR. The profile shows 150,000 to 180,000 clones, 74% of them singletons. V was pared by 3 bases and J by 5 bases, with 18 bases between. Germline CDR1 MDHEN, CDR2 SYDVKM. The CDR3 contains 16 residues. The TCR sequence derives from a man aged 25 to 40 in good health and CMV-seronegative. The chain recombines TRBV28 with TRBJ2-3, with TRBD1 as a possible D gene (6 bases). The sample consisted of PBMCs. In DNA form, the CDR3 reads TGTGCCAGCAGTTTGTCGCAGGGACATGTCGGAGATACGCAGTATTTT. This sequence encodes CASSLSQGHVGDTQYF.